A single sample is the source of the 19 T cell receptor beta chains below, sequenced in a study of technical replicates of blood from several donors. The repertoire was sequenced with immunoSEQ multiplex PCR; TCRdb's copy has only in-frame clones and lacks some. The data show 75,000 to 90,000 clones, 93% seen once. Sequenced material: T cells isolated from PBMCs. These receptors were collected from a human donor in good health.

The V and J genes are TRBV5-1 and TRBJ1-2; no clear D gene. The CDR3 spans 16 residues. V was shortened by 3 bases and J by 0 bases, with 15 bases between the two germline ends. Germline V CDR1 and CDR2: SGHRS, YFSETQ. DNA for the CDR3: TGCGCCAGCAGCTCCCCCTCCGAGGGCCCTAACTATGGCTACACCTTC. As protein: CASSSPSEGPNYGYTF. Looking up the rest from reference TRBV5-1 and TRBJ1-2 gives the full variable domain: KAGVTQTPRYLIKTRGQQVTLSCSPISGHRSVSWYQQTPGQGLQFLFEYFSETQRNKGNFPGRFSGRQFSNSRSEMNVSTLELGDSALYLCASSSPSEGPNYGYTFGSGTRLTVV.

The chain combines TRBV19 with TRBJ1-3; D is unresolved. CDR1 is LNHDA and CDR2 is SQIVND in the germline V gene (reference sequence). Deletions cut 5 bases from V and 2 bases from J, with 13 bases between. The CDR3 has 15 amino acids. CDR3 loop: CASSPSNSPGNTIYF. CDR3 DNA sequence: TGTGCCAGTAGTCCCTCTAACAGTCCTGGAAACACCATATATTTT.

V gene TRBV18 combines with J gene TRBJ1-1; 7 bases agree with TRBD1. V shed 3 bases, J shed 1 base, and the junction held 11 bases outside the gene matches. The CDR3 runs to 17 residues. Germline CDR1 is KGHSH and CDR2 is LQKENI. This CDR3 reads CASSPNAPGQKNTEAFF. CDR3 bases: TGTGCCAGCTCACCCAATGCTCCGGGACAGAAGAACACTGAAGCTTTCTTT.

The rearrangement uses TRBV27 and TRBJ1-5; 8 bases agree with TRBD1. V shed 0 bases and J 2 bases; nucleotides not matched to a gene: 6. The CDR3 length is 17 residues. Germline CDR1 reads MNHEY; CDR2 reads SMNVEV (reference sequence). CDR3 in DNA: TGTGCCAGCAGTTTATCGCACCCAGGGGGCGGCAATCAGCCCCAGCATTTT. This codes for CASSLSHPGGGNQPQHF.

The chain recombines TRBV18 with TRBJ2-7, with TRBD1 matching 8 bases. Trimming at V came to 6 bases and at J to 1 base, leaving 5 bases not matched to a gene. Per germline, CDR1 KGHSH and CDR2 LQKENI. The CDR3 length is 14 residues. The CDR3 DNA reads TGTGCCAGCTCCCCCGGACAGGGATCCTACGAGCAGTACTTC. Its protein is CASSPGQGSYEQYF.

V and J are TRBV27 and TRBJ2-7; 9 bases agree with TRBD1. Losses at the gene ends were 3 bases for V and 1 base for J; bases not matched to a gene: 4. Germline CDR1 MNHEY, CDR2 SMNVEV (reference sequence). The CDR3 contains 15 residues. The DNA of the CDR3 is TGTGCCAGCAGTTTCCGGACAGGGGATTCCTACGAGCAGTACTTC. Translated, it gives CASSFRTGDSYEQYF.

V gene TRBV6-1 combines with J gene TRBJ2-2; D call uncertain. The V end was cut by 2 bases, the J end by 8 bases, with 12 bases between. The CDR3 covers 14 residues. Germline V gene sequence: CDR1 MNHNS, CDR2 SASEGT. CDR3 bases: TGTGCCAGCAGTGAAATGAAGAGTCAAGGGGAGCTGTTTTTT. Protein product: CASSEMKSQGELFF.

The chain uses TRBV5-4 and TRBJ2-5; 10 bases are shared with TRBD1. The CDR3 loop spans 15 amino acids. CDR1 is SGHNT and CDR2 is YYREEE in the germline V gene (reference sequence). V lost 7 bases to trimming and J lost 5 bases; unmatched junction nucleotides: 11. The CDR3 sequence is CASSTGTGVFETQYF. CDR3 DNA sequence: TGTGCCAGCTCCACCGGGACAGGGGTTTTCGAGACCCAGTACTTC. The full variable domain, rest sourced from reference TRBV5-4 and TRBJ2-5, is ETGVTQSPTHLIKTRGQQVTLRCSSQSGHNTVSWYQQALGQGPQFIFQYYREEENGRGNFPPRFSGLQFPNYSSELNVNALELDDSALYLCASSTGTGVFETQYFGPGTRLLVL.

The chain combines TRBV28 with TRBJ2-1; 7 bases line up with TRBD1. The CDR3 has 15 residues. J lost 9 bases, V lost 5 bases, and 13 bases had no gene match. Germline CDR1 MDHEN, CDR2 SYDVKM. In DNA, the CDR3 is TGTGCCAGCAGTGATATCTTACAGGGGTCGGCTGAGCAGTTCTTC. It yields the protein CASSDILQGSAEQFF.

The V and J genes are TRBV19 and TRBJ2-1; the match to TRBD2 covers 9 bases. The germline gives CDR1 LNHDA, CDR2 SQIVND (reference sequence). After removal of 7 bases from V and 8 bases from J, the junction contained 21 bases not matched to a gene. The CDR3 runs 18 residues. CDR3 bases: TGTGCCAGTAACGGGGGGTACAGCGGGAGGTCTCTCCCCCATGAGCAGTTCTTC. Translating it yields CASNGGYSGRSLPHEQFF.

In nucleotides, the CDR3 is TGTGCCAGCAGTTATGAGCTTATGCTGAACACCGGGGAGCTGTTTTTT. It codes for CASSYELMLNTGELFF. This chain joins TRBV28 and TRBJ2-2, with unresolved D. The CDR3 contains 16 residues. Germline-derived CDR1 and CDR2 are MDHEN and SYDVKM. Trimming took 4 bases from V and 1 from J, leaving 13 bases between them.

This clone has just one count. The chain combines TRBV27 with TRBJ2-3; possibly TRBD1 for D (5 bases). The germline V and J ends were trimmed by 2 bases and 4 bases, with 10 bases remaining between them. This CDR3 region has 14 residues. The germline gives CDR1 MNHEY, CDR2 SMNVEV (reference sequence). CDR3 residues: CASSLLAQADTQYF. DNA of the CDR3: TGTGCCAGCAGTTTACTGGCACAGGCAGATACGCAGTATTTT.

The V call is TRBV27, the J call TRBJ2-1; 7 bases map to TRBD2. The CDR3 runs 14 residues. Germline trimming cut 1 base from V and 5 bases from J; bases unmatched to any gene: 2. Per germline, CDR1 MNHEY and CDR2 SMNVEV (reference sequence). CDR3 residues: CASSLFLADNEQFF. Here the CDR3 DNA reads TGTGCCAGCAGTTTATTTCTAGCGGACAATGAGCAGTTCTTC.

This chain links TRBV7-9 with TRBJ2-5; TRBD2 matches at 7 bases. V lost 6 bases to trimming and J lost 7 bases; unmatched junction nucleotides: 14. In germline, CDR1 is SEHNR, CDR2 FQNEAQ (reference sequence). The CDR3 contains 15 residues. The CDR3 protein is CASSPLEAGRGTQYF. In nucleotides, the CDR3 is TGTGCCAGCAGTCCCCTTGAAGCGGGGAGGGGGACCCAGTACTTC.

This clone is a singleton in its sample. The chain couples TRBV25-1 to TRBJ2-1; weak D call: TRBD1 (5 bases). The ends were cut back, 6 bases at V and 9 bases at J, with 18 bases in the middle. Germline-derived CDR1 and CDR2 are MGHDK and SYGVNS. The CDR3 length is 14 residues. CDR3 DNA: TGTGCCAGCAGCGCAACCCCAGGGTGGGGTGAGCAGTTCTTC. It codes for CASSATPGWGEQFF.

V and J are TRBV15 and TRBJ2-7; the match to TRBD2 covers 14 bases. The trim removed 9 bases at V and 12 bases at J, leaving 7 bases unmatched. The CDR3 sequence is 12 residues long. The germline V gene encodes CDR1 LNHNV and CDR2 YYDKDF (reference sequence). CDR3 coding DNA: TGTGCCACAGGGACTAGCGGGAGTAGGAGGTACTTC. Encoded protein: CATGTSGSRRYF.

The chain couples TRBV6-1 to TRBJ2-3; a weak D match, TRBD2 (5 bases). Looked up from germline, CDR1 is MNHNS and CDR2 is SASEGT. CDR3 length equals 16 residues. V lost 1 base, J lost 0 bases, and 11 bases lay in between. The CDR3, as DNA: TGTGCCAGCAGTGAAGTAGGGAGATCTAGCACAGATACGCAGTATTTT. This codes for CASSEVGRSSTDTQYF.

In this sample, this clone turned up a few times. The chain uses TRBV6-5 and TRBJ2-7, with TRBD2 matching 7 bases. The junction had 14 bases not matched to a gene; V was cut back by 6 bases and J by 6 bases. The CDR3 consists of 15 residues. The germline V gene has CDR1 MNHEY and CDR2 SVGAGI. CDR3 loop: CASRPIAGASGEQYF. The CDR3 nucleotides read TGTGCCAGCAGACCCATCGCGGGAGCAAGTGGCGAGCAGTACTTC.

The genes are TRBV2 and TRBJ2-5; TRBD1 matches at 9 bases. This CDR3 is 16 amino acids long. V trimming: 6 bases; J trimming: 4 bases; junction bases outside the gene matches: 12. The V gene's germline CDR1 is SNHLY and CDR2 FYNNEI. Here the CDR3 reads CASSASWTGAAETQYF. The CDR3 DNA follows: TGTGCCAGCAGCGCTTCCTGGACAGGGGCCGCAGAGACCCAGTACTTC.